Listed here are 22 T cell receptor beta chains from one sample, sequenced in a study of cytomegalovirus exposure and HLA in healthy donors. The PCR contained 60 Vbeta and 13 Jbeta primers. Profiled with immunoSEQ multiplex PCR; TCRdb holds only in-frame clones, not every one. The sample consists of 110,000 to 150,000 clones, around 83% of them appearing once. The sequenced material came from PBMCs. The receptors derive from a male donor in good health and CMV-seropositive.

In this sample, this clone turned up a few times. The CDR3 DNA reads TGTGCCAGCAGGCCGGTATCCTACGAGCAGTACTTC. It codes for CASRPVSYEQYF. V usage is TRBV2 and J usage is TRBJ2-7; D is ambiguous. The V end was cut by 6 bases, the J end by 1 base, with 7 bases between. CDR3 length equals 12 residues. The V gene's germline CDR1 is SNHLY and CDR2 FYNNEI. Using reference TRBV2 and TRBJ2-7 for the parts outside the CDR3, the full variable domain is EPEVTQTPSHQVTQMGQEVILRCVPISNHLYFYWYRQILGQKVEFLVSFYNNEISEKSEIFDDQFSVERPDGSNFTLKIRSTKLEDSAMYFCASRPVSYEQYFGPGTRLTVT.

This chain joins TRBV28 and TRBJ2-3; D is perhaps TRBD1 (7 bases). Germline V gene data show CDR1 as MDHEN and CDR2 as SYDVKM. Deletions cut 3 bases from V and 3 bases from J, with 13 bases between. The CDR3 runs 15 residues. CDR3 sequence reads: CASSFPEGATDTQYF. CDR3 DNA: TGTGCCAGCAGTTTTCCGGAGGGGGCGACAGATACGCAGTATTTT.

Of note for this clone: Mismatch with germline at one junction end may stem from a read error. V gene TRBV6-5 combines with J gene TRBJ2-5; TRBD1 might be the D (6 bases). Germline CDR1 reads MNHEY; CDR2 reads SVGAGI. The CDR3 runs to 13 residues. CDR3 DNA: TGTGCCAGCAGCTACTCAGGGGTGGAGACCCAGTACTTC. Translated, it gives CASSYSGVETQYF.

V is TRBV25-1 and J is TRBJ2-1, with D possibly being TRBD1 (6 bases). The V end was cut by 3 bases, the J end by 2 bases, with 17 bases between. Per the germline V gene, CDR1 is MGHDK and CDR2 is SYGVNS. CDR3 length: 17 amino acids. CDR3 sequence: CASSDSGETSTYNEQFF. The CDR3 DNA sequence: TGTGCCAGCAGTGATTCAGGGGAGACATCCACCTACAATGAGCAGTTCTTC. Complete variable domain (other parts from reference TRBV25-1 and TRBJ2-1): EADIYQTPRYLVIGTGKKITLECSQTMGHDKMYWYQQDPGMELHLIHYSYGVNSTEKGDLSSESTVSRIRTEHFPLTLESARPSHTSQYLCASSDSGETSTYNEQFFGPGTRLTVL.

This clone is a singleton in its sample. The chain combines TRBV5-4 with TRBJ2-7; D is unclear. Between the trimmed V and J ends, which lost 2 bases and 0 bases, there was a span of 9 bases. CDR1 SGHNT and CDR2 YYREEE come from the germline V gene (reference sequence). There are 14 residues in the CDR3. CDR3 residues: CASSLGGSSYEQYF. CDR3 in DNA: TGTGCCAGCAGCTTAGGCGGTAGCTCCTACGAGCAGTACTTC.

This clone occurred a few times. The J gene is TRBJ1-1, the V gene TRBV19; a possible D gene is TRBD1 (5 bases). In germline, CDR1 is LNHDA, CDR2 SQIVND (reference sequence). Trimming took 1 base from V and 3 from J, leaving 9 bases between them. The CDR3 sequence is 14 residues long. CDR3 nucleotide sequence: TGTGCCAGTAGTATAGGTGGGGCAGACACTGAAGCTTTCTTT. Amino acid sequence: CASSIGGADTEAFF. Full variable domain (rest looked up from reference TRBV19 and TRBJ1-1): DGGITQSPKYLFRKEGQNVTLSCEQNLNHDAMYWYRQDPGQGLRLIYYSQIVNDFQKGDIAEGYSVSREKKESFPLTVTSAQKNPTAFYLCASSIGGADTEAFFGQGTRLTVV.

The CDR3 DNA is TGTGCCAGCAGTTTTGGCCTAGCGGGGGGATACAATGAGCAGTTCTTC. It yields the protein CASSFGLAGGYNEQFF. The chain carries TRBV28 and TRBJ2-1, with TRBD2 matching 11 bases. Per germline, CDR1 MDHEN and CDR2 SYDVKM. The CDR3 has 16 residues. The V gene end was trimmed by 3 bases and the J gene end by 4 bases; junction bases not matched to a gene: 5.

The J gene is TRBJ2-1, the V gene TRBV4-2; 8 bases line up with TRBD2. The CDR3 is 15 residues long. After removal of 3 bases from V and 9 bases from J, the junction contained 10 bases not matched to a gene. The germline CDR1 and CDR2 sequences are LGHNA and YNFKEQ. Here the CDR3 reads CASSHERETPGEQFF. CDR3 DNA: TGTGCCAGCAGCCATGAGCGGGAGACCCCGGGTGAGCAGTTCTTC.

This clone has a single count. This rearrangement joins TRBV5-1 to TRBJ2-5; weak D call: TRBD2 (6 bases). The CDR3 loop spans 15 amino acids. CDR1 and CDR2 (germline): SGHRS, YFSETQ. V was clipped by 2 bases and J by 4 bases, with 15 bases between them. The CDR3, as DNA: TGCGCCAGCAGCTTTTCCGATAGCGGCTTAGAGACCCAGTACTTC. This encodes CASSFSDSGLETQYF. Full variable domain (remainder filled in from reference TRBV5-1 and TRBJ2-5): KAGVTQTPRYLIKTRGQQVTLSCSPISGHRSVSWYQQTPGQGLQFLFEYFSETQRNKGNFPGRFSGRQFSNSRSEMNVSTLELGDSALYLCASSFSDSGLETQYFGPGTRLLVL.

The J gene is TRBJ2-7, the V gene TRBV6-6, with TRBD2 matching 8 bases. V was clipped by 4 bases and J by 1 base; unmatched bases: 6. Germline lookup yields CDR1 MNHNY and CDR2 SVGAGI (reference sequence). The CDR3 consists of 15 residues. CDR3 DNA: TGTGCCAGCAGTTCCCCTGCGGGAGGTTCCTACGAGCAGTACTTC. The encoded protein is CASSSPAGGSYEQYF.

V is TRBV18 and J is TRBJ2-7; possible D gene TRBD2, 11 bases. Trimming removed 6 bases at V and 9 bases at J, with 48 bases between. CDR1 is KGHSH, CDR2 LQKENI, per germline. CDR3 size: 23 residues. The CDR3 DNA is TGTGCCAGCTCCCTCCTCTCGCCTGGGACAGGGGTCGATCCGGGACTAGCGGCGAGCGGGCAGTACTTC. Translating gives CASSLLSPGTGVDPGLAASGQYF.

This CDR3 is CASSGHRNQPQHF. The CDR3 DNA reads as TGTGCCAGCAGCGGACATCGGAATCAGCCCCAGCATTTT. The chain has TRBV13 and TRBJ1-5, with D perhaps TRBD1 (5 bases). The germline V gene encodes CDR1 PRHDT and CDR2 FYEKMQ (reference sequence). Deletions cut 5 bases from V and 4 bases from J, with 9 bases between. The CDR3 length is 13 residues.

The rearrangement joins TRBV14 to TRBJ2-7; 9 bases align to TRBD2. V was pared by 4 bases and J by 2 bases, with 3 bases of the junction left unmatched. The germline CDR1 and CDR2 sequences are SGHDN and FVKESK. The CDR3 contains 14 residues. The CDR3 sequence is CASSPPSGTYEQYF. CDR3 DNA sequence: TGTGCCAGCAGCCCTCCTAGCGGGACCTACGAGCAGTACTTC.

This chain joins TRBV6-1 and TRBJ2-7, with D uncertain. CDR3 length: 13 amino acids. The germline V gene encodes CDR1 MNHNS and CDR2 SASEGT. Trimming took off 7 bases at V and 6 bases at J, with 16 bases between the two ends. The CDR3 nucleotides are TGTGCCAGCACGGAACGTAGCAGTGCCGAGCAGTACTTC. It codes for CASTERSSAEQYF.

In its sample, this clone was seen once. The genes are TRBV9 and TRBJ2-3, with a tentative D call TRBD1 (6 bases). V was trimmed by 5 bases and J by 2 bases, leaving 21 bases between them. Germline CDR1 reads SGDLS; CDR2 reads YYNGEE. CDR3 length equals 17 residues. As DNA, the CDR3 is TGTGCCAGCAGTGACCGAGCGGACAGAAGTTACACAGATACGCAGTATTTT. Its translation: CASSDRADRSYTDTQYF.

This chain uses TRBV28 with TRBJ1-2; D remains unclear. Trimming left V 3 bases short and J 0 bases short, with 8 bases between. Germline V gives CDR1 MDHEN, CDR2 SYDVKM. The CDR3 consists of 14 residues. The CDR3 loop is CASSFSAANYGYTF. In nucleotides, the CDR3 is TGTGCCAGCAGTTTTTCGGCGGCTAACTATGGCTACACCTTC.

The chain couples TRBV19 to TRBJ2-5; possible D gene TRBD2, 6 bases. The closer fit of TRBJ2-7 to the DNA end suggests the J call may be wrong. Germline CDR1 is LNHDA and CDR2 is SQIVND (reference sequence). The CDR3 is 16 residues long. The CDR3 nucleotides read TGTGCCAGTAATCAGAGGGCGGGACCGACCCGATACGAGCAGTACTTC. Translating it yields CASNQRAGPTRYEQYF.

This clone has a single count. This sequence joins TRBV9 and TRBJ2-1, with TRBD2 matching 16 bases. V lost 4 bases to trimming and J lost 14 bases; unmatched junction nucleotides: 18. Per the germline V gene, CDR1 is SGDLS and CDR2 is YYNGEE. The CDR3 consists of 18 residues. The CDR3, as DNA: TGTGCCAGCAGCCCGGGACTAGCGGGAGGGCCTCGTATGGGGGCTAAGTTCTTC. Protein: CASSPGLAGGPRMGAKFF.

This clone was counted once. This chain's CDR3 is CASSPREGSLFF. The DNA for the CDR3 is TGTGCCAGCAGTCCCAGGGAAGGCTCACTGTTTTTT. The V and J genes are TRBV2 and TRBJ1-4, with D maybe TRBD1 (5 bases). With 5 bases removed from V and 13 bases from J, the gap between germline ends came to 14 bases. Germline CDR1 and CDR2: SNHLY and FYNNEI. The length of the CDR3 is 12 residues.

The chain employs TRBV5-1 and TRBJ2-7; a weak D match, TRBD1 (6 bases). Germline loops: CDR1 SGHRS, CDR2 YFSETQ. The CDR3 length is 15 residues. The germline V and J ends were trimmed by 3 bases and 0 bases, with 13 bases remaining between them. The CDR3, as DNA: TGCGCCAGCAGCTCACTCAGGGGCGACTCCTACGAGCAGTACTTC. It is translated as CASSSLRGDSYEQYF.

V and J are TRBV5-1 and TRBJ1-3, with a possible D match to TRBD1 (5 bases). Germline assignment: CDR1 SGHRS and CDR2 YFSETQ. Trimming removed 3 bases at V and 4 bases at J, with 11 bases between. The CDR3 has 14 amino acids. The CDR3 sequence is CASSSGTAGNTIYF. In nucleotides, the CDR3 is TGCGCCAGCAGCTCCGGGACTGCAGGAAACACCATATATTTT.

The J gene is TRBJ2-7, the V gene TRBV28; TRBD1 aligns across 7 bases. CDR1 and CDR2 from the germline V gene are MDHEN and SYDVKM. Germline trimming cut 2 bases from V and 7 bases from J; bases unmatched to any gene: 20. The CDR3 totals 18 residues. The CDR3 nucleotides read TGTGCCAGCAGTTTAGCCCCCAACGACAGGGCGGGCTGGGGGGAGCAGTACTTC. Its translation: CASSLAPNDRAGWGEQYF.